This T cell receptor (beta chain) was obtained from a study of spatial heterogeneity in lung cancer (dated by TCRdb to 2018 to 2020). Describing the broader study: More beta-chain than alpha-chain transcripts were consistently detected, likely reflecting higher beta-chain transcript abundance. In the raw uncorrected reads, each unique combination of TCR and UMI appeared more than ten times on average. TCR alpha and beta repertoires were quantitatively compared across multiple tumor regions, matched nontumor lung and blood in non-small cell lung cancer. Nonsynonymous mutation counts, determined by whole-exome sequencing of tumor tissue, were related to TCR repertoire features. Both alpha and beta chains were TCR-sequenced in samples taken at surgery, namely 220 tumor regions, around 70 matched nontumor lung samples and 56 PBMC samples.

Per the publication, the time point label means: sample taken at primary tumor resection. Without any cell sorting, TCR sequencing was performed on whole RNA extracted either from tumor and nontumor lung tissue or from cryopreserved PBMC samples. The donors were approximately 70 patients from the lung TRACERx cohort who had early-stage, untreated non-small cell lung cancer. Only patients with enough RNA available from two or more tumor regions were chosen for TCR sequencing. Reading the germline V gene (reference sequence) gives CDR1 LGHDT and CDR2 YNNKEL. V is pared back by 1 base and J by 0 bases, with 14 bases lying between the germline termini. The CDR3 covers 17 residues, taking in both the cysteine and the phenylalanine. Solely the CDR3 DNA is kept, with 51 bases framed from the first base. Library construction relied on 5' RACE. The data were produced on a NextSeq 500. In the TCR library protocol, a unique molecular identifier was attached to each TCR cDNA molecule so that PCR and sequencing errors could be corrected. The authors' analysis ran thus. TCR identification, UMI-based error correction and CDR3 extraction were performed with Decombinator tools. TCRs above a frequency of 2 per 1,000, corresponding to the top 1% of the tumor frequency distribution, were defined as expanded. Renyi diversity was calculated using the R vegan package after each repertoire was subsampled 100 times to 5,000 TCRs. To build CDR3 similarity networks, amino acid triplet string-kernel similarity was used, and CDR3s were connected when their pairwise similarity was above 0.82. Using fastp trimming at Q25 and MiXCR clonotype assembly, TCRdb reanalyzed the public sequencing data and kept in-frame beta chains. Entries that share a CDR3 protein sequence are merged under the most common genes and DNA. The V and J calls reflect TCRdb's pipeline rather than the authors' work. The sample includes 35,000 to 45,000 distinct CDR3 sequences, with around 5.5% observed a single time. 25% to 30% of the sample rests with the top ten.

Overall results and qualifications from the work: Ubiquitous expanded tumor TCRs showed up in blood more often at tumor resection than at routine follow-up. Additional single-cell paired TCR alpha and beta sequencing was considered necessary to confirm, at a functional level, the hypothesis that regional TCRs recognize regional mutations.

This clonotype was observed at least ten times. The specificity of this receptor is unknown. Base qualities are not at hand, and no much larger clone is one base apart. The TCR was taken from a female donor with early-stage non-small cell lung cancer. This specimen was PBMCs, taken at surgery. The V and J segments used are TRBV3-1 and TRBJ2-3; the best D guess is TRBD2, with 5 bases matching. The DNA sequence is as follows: TGTGCCAGCAGCCAAGTACACGGCGGGTCTAGCACAGATACGCAGTATTTT. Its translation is CASSQVHGGSSTDTQYF.